This entry concerns a single T cell receptor beta chain. The sample comes from a study of T cell changes during pregnancy in multiple sclerosis. The V gene's germline CDR1 is SEHNR and CDR2 FQNEAQ (reference sequence). Trimming removed 7 bases at V and 2 bases at J, with 12 bases between. The CDR3 is made up of 13 amino acids. Produced via immunoSEQ multiplex PCR; TCRdb's table is partial and in-frame only. In the table there are around 26,000 clones, 89% of which are singletons. This specimen was CD8+ T cells from peripheral blood mononuclear cells, taken in the second trimester of pregnancy. The genes are TRBV7-9 and TRBJ2-7; TRBD1 might be the D (5 bases). This clonotype originated in a female donor with multiple sclerosis, enrolled in a pregnancy study. CDR3 protein: CASTKGVPYEQYF. The CDR3 region has the DNA TGTGCCAGCACTAAAGGGGTCCCCTACGAGCAGTACTTC.